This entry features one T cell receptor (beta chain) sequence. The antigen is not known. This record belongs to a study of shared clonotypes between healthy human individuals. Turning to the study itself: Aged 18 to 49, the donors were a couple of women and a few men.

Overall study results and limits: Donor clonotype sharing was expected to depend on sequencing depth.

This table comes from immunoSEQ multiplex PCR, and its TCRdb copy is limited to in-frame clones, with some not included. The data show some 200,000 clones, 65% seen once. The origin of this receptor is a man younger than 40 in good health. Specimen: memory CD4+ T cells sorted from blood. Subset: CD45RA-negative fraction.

The DNA of the CDR3 is TGTGCCAGTAGTATCCCGGGCTACGAGCAGTACTTC. Translation: CASSIPGYEQYF. This rearrangement joins TRBV19 to TRBJ2-7; D is unresolved. The CDR3 is made up of 12 amino acids. Germline loops: CDR1 LNHDA, CDR2 SQIVND (reference sequence). Deletions cut 3 bases from V and 3 bases from J, with 6 bases between.